This T cell receptor beta chain stems from a study of blood T cell repertoires in COVID-19. Study-level information: The United States, Italy and Spain provided the acute and convalescent COVID-19 samples. PBMCs, B-cell-depleted T cells, or T cells provided the cDNA or gDNA that made up the material.

Per the original methods: Amplification from reference gene primers served as the basis for estimated nucleated cell counts. Data came from immunoSEQ multiplex PCR; TCRdb stores just in-frame clones and leaves some out. The D gene and trimming were derived from the DNA, and the V and J assignments and clone size from that table. This table holds around 43,000 clones, roughly 88% found once. The J segment lost 4 bases and the V segment lost 7 bases, leaving 6 bases of the junction unmatched. The CDR3 spans 13 residues. In germline, CDR1 is LNHDA, CDR2 SQIVND (reference sequence). This clone has only a few counts.

The sequenced material came from peripheral blood. This chain links TRBV19 with TRBJ1-1; 7 bases agree with TRBD1. This sequence was found in a woman aged 80 or older with acute or convalescent COVID-19. CDR3 sequence reads: CASIGKGATEAFF. The CDR3 coding sequence is TGTGCCAGTATCGGGAAGGGGGCCACTGAAGCTTTCTTT.